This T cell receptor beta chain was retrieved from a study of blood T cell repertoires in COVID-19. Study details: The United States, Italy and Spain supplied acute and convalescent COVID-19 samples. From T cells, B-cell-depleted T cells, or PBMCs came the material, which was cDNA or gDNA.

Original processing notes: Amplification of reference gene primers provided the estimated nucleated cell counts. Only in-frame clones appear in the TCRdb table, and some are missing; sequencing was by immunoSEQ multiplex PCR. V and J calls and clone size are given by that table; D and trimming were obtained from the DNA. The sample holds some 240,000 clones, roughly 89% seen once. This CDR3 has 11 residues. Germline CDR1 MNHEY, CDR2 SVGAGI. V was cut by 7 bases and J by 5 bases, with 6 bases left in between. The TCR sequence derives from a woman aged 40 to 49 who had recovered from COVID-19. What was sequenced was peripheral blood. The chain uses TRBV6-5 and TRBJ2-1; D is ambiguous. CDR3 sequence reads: CASTFHNEQFF. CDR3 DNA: TGTGCCAGCACCTTCCACAATGAGCAGTTCTTC.